This note documents a single T cell receptor (beta chain) sequence. Its antigen is as yet unknown. This record comes from a study of cytomegalovirus exposure and HLA in healthy donors. Across the study: Around 83% of a few hundred genotyped donors fell in the Caucasian-associated ancestry cluster. Study observations and caveats: In a later analysis, V- and J-gene trimming of beta chains associated with a DCLRE1C missense variant, replicated independently. Presence/absence analyses took donor sequencing depth as roughly uniform. Reported findings show TCR beta sequences accurately forecast HLA-A and HLA-B alleles in most subjects.

In germline, CDR1 is MDHEN, CDR2 SYDVKM. V was trimmed by 8 bases and J by 2 bases, leaving 16 bases between them. The CDR3 is 14 amino acids. In the PCR, 60 Vbeta and 13 Jbeta primers were used. This table comes from immunoSEQ multiplex PCR, and its TCRdb copy is limited to in-frame clones, with some not included. The table lists 100,000 to 150,000 clones, 74% of them singletons. Sequencing input: PBMCs. The chain employs TRBV28 and TRBJ2-7, with D possibly matching TRBD2 (7 bases). This TCR was sampled from a man aged 35 to 55 in good health and CMV-seropositive. The CDR3 DNA sequence: TGTGCCAGCGATGACCCGCGGGGGCCCTACGAGCAGTACTTC. Its protein is CASDDPRGPYEQYF.